Presented here are 2 T cell receptor beta chains from one specimen sequenced in a study of T cells in Graves' hyperthyroidism and ophthalmopathy. RNA transcripts were the template for amplifying TCR beta CDR3 regions. The TCR CDR3 first-round RT-PCR relied on the HTBI primer set. TCRdb reprocessed the multiplex PCR reads with MiXCR, giving one entry per CDR3 protein. The sample lists more than 300,000 distinct CDR3 sequences, about a fifth occurring once. Sequences were obtained from blood. The receptors shown here come from a man aged 18 to 29 with Graves' ophthalmopathy.

This clonotype was seen repeatedly, ten times or more. V and J are TRBV7-8 and TRBJ1-2; D perhaps matches TRBD1 (5 bases). Looked up from germline, CDR1 is SGHVS and CDR2 is FQNEAQ. The CDR3 has 13 amino acids. The V end was cut by 3 bases, the J end by 8 bases, with 13 bases between. CDR3 in DNA: TGTGCCAGCAGCTTCTACGGGGACGTCGGCTACACCTTC. Protein product: CASSFYGDVGYTF. Using reference TRBV7-8 and TRBJ1-2 for the parts outside the CDR3, the full variable domain is GAGVSQSPRYKVAKRGQDVALRCDPISGHVSLFWYQQALGQGPEFLTYFQNEAQLDKSGLPSDRFFAERPEGSVSTLKIQRTQQEDSAVYLCASSFYGDVGYTFGSGTRLTVV.

J is TRBJ2-3 and V is TRBV2, with TRBD2 as a possible D gene (5 bases). The CDR3 runs 12 residues. V was trimmed by 10 bases and J by 2 bases, leaving 10 bases between them. CDR1 is SNHLY and CDR2 is FYNNEI in the germline V gene. The CDR3 loop is CAIQDSTDTQYF. CDR3 DNA: TGTGCCATTCAGGACTCCACAGATACGCAGTATTTT.